These T cell receptor beta chains were read from a single sample in a study of cytomegalovirus exposure and HLA in healthy donors. Clones were sequenced by immunoSEQ multiplex PCR, and TCRdb holds only the in-frame ones, with some missing. Here the sample spans 150,000 to 200,000 clones, approximately 86% being singletons. Source material: PBMCs. The receptors here all came from a young woman in good health and CMV-seronegative. Each CDR3 is given with its conserved first and last residue. D genes are given only for firm matches. Part of the rows lack a size; the others show once, few, many or a class for expanded clones.

D gene: TRBD2
J gene: TRBJ2-2
V gene: TRBV6-5
clone size: -
CDR3 DNA: TGTGCCAGCAGGGGATCCGACCGGGGGGACGGGGAGCTGTTTTTT
CDR3 protein: CASRGSDRGDGELFF

D gene: -
J gene: TRBJ2-5
V gene: TRBV6-1
clone size: -
CDR3 DNA: TGTGCCAGCAGTGAGGAGGTGCCGGAAGAGACCCAGTACTTC
CDR3 protein: CASSEEVPEETQYF

D gene: TRBD2
J gene: TRBJ2-5
V gene: TRBV9
clone size: -
CDR3 DNA: TGTGCCAGCAGCGTAGGAGGTAGCGGGGCCGACTGGGAGACCCAGTACTTC
CDR3 protein: CASSVGGSGADWETQYF

D gene: -
J gene: TRBJ2-1
V gene: TRBV28
clone size: -
CDR3 DNA: TGTGCCAGCAGTTTCTCAGGGATATCGCTGCAATATGAGCAGTTCTTC
CDR3 protein: CASSFSGISLQYEQFF

D gene: -
J gene: TRBJ2-7
V gene: TRBV9
clone size: -
CDR3 DNA: TGTGCCAGCAGCGTAGATAGCGGAACCTACGAGCAGTACTTC
CDR3 protein: CASSVDSGTYEQYF

D gene: -
J gene: TRBJ1-6
V gene: TRBV27
clone size: -
CDR3 DNA: TGTGCCAGCAAGGTAGGAGGGAATTCACCCCTCCACTTT
CDR3 protein: CASKVGGNSPLHF

D gene: -
J gene: TRBJ1-4
V gene: TRBV28
clone size: -
CDR3 DNA: TGTGCCAGCACAGGGTGGGGTGAAAAACTGTTTTTT
CDR3 protein: CASTGWGEKLFF

D gene: -
J gene: TRBJ1-1
V gene: TRBV2
clone size: -
CDR3 DNA: TGTGCCAGCAGGCTGGGAGAGAACACTGAAGCTTTCTTT
CDR3 protein: CASRLGENTEAFF

D gene: TRBD1
J gene: TRBJ1-1
V gene: TRBV2
clone size: -
CDR3 DNA: TGTGCCAGCAGACAGGGGGCGGACACTGAAGCTTTCTTT
CDR3 protein: CASRQGADTEAFF

D gene: -
J gene: TRBJ2-1
V gene: TRBV7-9
clone size: few
CDR3 DNA: TGTGCCAGCAGCCCCGGCTGGGGCGGTGAGCAGTTCTTC
CDR3 protein: CASSPGWGGEQFF

D gene: TRBD1
J gene: TRBJ2-7
V gene: TRBV6-5
clone size: -
CDR3 DNA: TGTGCCAGCAAGACAGGGACCAGCTACGAGCAGTACTTC
CDR3 protein: CASKTGTSYEQYF

D gene: -
J gene: TRBJ1-5
V gene: TRBV28
clone size: -
CDR3 DNA: TGTGCCAGCTCCCAGGGGCATCCCAATCAGCCCCAGCATTTT
CDR3 protein: CASSQGHPNQPQHF

D gene: TRBD1
J gene: TRBJ2-2
V gene: TRBV4-2
clone size: -
CDR3 DNA: TGTGCCAGCAGCCGCAGAGGGGGACAGCCCGGGGAGCTGTTTTTT
CDR3 protein: CASSRRGGQPGELFF

D gene: -
J gene: TRBJ2-5
V gene: TRBV4-1
clone size: -
CDR3 DNA: TGCGCCAGCAGCCAAGATGTGCAAGCGCAGACCCAGTACTTC
CDR3 protein: CASSQDVQAQTQYF

D gene: -
J gene: TRBJ2-7
V gene: TRBV28
clone size: -
CDR3 DNA: TGTGCCAGCAGTCGGACAGAACGCTACGAGCAGTACTTC
CDR3 protein: CASSRTERYEQYF

D gene: -
J gene: TRBJ2-3
V gene: TRBV4-1
clone size: once
CDR3 DNA: TGCGCCAGCAGCCAAGTGGGGGGTATTTACGGTACGCAGTATTTT
CDR3 protein: CASSQVGGIYGTQYF

D gene: -
J gene: TRBJ2-5
V gene: TRBV29-1
clone size: -
CDR3 DNA: TGCAGCGTCCCCGGTGGTAGCGAGGCAGAGACCCAGTACTTC
CDR3 protein: CSVPGGSEAETQYF

D gene: -
J gene: TRBJ2-7
V gene: TRBV21-1
clone size: -
CDR3 DNA: TGTGCCAGCAGCAAAGGTCCCGGGACAGAGAGCGAGCAGTACTTC
CDR3 protein: CASSKGPGTESEQYF

D gene: -
J gene: TRBJ2-2
V gene: TRBV9
clone size: -
CDR3 DNA: TGTGCCAGCAGCGTACGTACGAACACCGGGGAGCTGTTTTTT
CDR3 protein: CASSVRTNTGELFF

D gene: -
J gene: TRBJ1-2
V gene: TRBV6-5
clone size: -
CDR3 DNA: TGTGCCAGCAGCCGCGGATATGGCTACACCTTC
CDR3 protein: CASSRGYGYTF

D gene: -
J gene: TRBJ2-2
V gene: TRBV19
clone size: -
CDR3 DNA: TGTGCCAGTAGTATGAATGCAGGCGCGAACACCGGGGAGCTGTTTTTT
CDR3 protein: CASSMNAGANTGELFF

D gene: TRBD1
J gene: TRBJ2-1
V gene: TRBV27
clone size: -
CDR3 DNA: TGTGCCAGCAGTCCAGGACAGGTTCTCTGGAATGAGCAGTTCTTC
CDR3 protein: CASSPGQVLWNEQFF

D gene: -
J gene: TRBJ1-3
V gene: TRBV5-4
clone size: few
CDR3 DNA: TGTGCCAGCAGCTTTCGGGGTCTGGGAAACACCATATATTTT
CDR3 protein: CASSFRGLGNTIYF

D gene: -
J gene: TRBJ2-6
V gene: TRBV27
clone size: few
CDR3 DNA: TGTGCCAGCAGTTTGGGGCACTCTGGGGCCAACGTCCTGACTTTC
CDR3 protein: CASSLGHSGANVLTF

D gene: -
J gene: TRBJ1-1
V gene: TRBV7-3
clone size: many
CDR3 DNA: TGTGCCAGCAGCTTAACTGGCGGCGACACTGAAGCTTTCTTT
CDR3 protein: CASSLTGGDTEAFF

D gene: TRBD2
J gene: TRBJ2-7
V gene: TRBV2
clone size: once
CDR3 DNA: TGTGCCAGCAGCCTCACTAGCGGAGAGGTAGACGAGCAGTACTTC
CDR3 protein: CASSLTSGEVDEQYF

D gene: -
J gene: TRBJ1-1
V gene: TRBV5-1
clone size: -
CDR3 DNA: TGCGCCAGCAGCTTGGCGGGGAACACTGAAGCTTTCTTT
CDR3 protein: CASSLAGNTEAFF

D gene: TRBD1
J gene: TRBJ2-1
V gene: TRBV15
clone size: -
CDR3 DNA: TGTGCCACCAGTTCGACAGGGGGCGGCGATGAGCAGTTCTTC
CDR3 protein: CATSSTGGGDEQFF

D gene: TRBD2
J gene: TRBJ2-1
V gene: TRBV29-1
clone size: -
CDR3 DNA: TGCAGCGTTGAGGGGACTAGCGGGAGTAACTACAATGAGCAGTTCTTC
CDR3 protein: CSVEGTSGSNYNEQFF

D gene: -
J gene: TRBJ2-7
V gene: TRBV6-1
clone size: -
CDR3 DNA: TGTGCCAGCAGTGAACTTGCGGGACAGTCCTACGAGCAGTACTTC
CDR3 protein: CASSELAGQSYEQYF

D gene: -
J gene: TRBJ1-4
V gene: TRBV6-1
clone size: few
CDR3 DNA: TGTGCCAGCAGTGCACTCCTCATCGCAAGGTTTTTT
CDR3 protein: CASSALLIARFF

D gene: TRBD1
J gene: TRBJ1-2
V gene: TRBV5-4
clone size: once
CDR3 DNA: TGTGCCAGCAGCTGGACAGGTTATGGCTACACCTTC
CDR3 protein: CASSWTGYGYTF

D gene: TRBD1
J gene: TRBJ2-7
V gene: TRBV27
clone size: once
CDR3 DNA: TGTGCCAGCAGTGCGGGGACAGGGGTCATCGAGCAGTACTTC
CDR3 protein: CASSAGTGVIEQYF

D gene: TRBD1
J gene: TRBJ2-5
V gene: TRBV27
clone size: -
CDR3 DNA: TGTGCCAGCCGGGGGACAGGATTATCTCGGGAGACCCAGTACTTC
CDR3 protein: CASRGTGLSRETQYF

D gene: -
J gene: TRBJ2-2
V gene: TRBV2
clone size: -
CDR3 DNA: TGTGCCAGCAGTGAAGTTTGGGACACCCGTAGCGGGGAGCTGTTTTTT
CDR3 protein: CASSEVWDTRSGELFF

D gene: -
J gene: TRBJ2-1
V gene: TRBV7-9
clone size: -
CDR3 DNA: TGTGCCAGCAGCTCAGGCTCCTACAATGAGCAGTTCTTC
CDR3 protein: CASSSGSYNEQFF

D gene: -
J gene: TRBJ2-3
V gene: TRBV29-1
clone size: -
CDR3 DNA: TGCAGCGTTGAATCCCAGGGAACAGATACGCAGTATTTT
CDR3 protein: CSVESQGTDTQYF

D gene: TRBD1
J gene: TRBJ1-3
V gene: TRBV29-1
clone size: -
CDR3 DNA: TGCAGCGGTACGAGGGGGCCTGGAAACACCATATATTTT
CDR3 protein: CSGTRGPGNTIYF

D gene: TRBD1
J gene: TRBJ2-3
V gene: TRBV5-1
clone size: -
CDR3 DNA: TGCGCCAGCAGCCAGGGGGACAGGGACGCAGATACGCAGTATTTT
CDR3 protein: CASSQGDRDADTQYF

D gene: -
J gene: TRBJ2-1
V gene: TRBV18
clone size: -
CDR3 DNA: TGTGCCAGCTCCCCCAAGTCTACAGCTGAGTTCTTC
CDR3 protein: CASSPKSTAEFF

D gene: TRBD1
J gene: TRBJ1-6
V gene: TRBV6-1
clone size: -
CDR3 DNA: TGTGCCAGCAGTGCGGACAGGGGAAATTCACCCCTCCACTTT
CDR3 protein: CASSADRGNSPLHF

D gene: -
J gene: TRBJ2-7
V gene: TRBV4-2
clone size: -
CDR3 DNA: TGTGCCAGCAGCCAGGGGCACGAGCAGTACTTC
CDR3 protein: CASSQGHEQYF

D gene: -
J gene: TRBJ1-2
V gene: TRBV28
clone size: -
CDR3 DNA: TGTGCCAGCCTACCCTTGGGGCGTCTCTATGGCTACACCTTC
CDR3 protein: CASLPLGRLYGYTF

D gene: -
J gene: TRBJ1-2
V gene: TRBV19
clone size: -
CDR3 DNA: TGTGCCAGTAGTATTGTTGGGACACCGAGCATAAACTATGGCTACACCTTC
CDR3 protein: CASSIVGTPSINYGYTF

D gene: TRBD1
J gene: TRBJ1-1
V gene: TRBV10-3
clone size: few
CDR3 DNA: TGTGCCATCGGCAGGGACAGAACCACTGAAGCTTTCTTT
CDR3 protein: CAIGRDRTTEAFF

D gene: -
J gene: TRBJ2-1
V gene: TRBV29-1
clone size: -
CDR3 DNA: TGCAGCGTTGAAGACCGGTACAATGAGCAGTTCTTC
CDR3 protein: CSVEDRYNEQFF

D gene: TRBD2
J gene: TRBJ2-3
V gene: TRBV13
clone size: -
CDR3 DNA: TGTGCCAGCAGCTTGGCTAGCGGGGTGGGCACAGATACGCAGTATTTT
CDR3 protein: CASSLASGVGTDTQYF

D gene: TRBD1
J gene: TRBJ2-3
V gene: TRBV29-1
clone size: -
CDR3 DNA: TGCAGCGGGGGACAGAACACAGATACGCAGTATTTT
CDR3 protein: CSGGQNTDTQYF

D gene: TRBD2
J gene: TRBJ2-3
V gene: TRBV23-1
clone size: -
CDR3 DNA: TGCGCCAGCAGCCCGATGGCGGGAGAGCCGGATACGCAGTATTTT
CDR3 protein: CASSPMAGEPDTQYF

D gene: -
J gene: TRBJ1-4
V gene: TRBV6-1
clone size: -
CDR3 DNA: TGTGCCAGCAGTGAAAAGTTTTGGCAGTATAATGAAAAACTGTTTTTT
CDR3 protein: CASSEKFWQYNEKLFF

D gene: -
J gene: TRBJ2-1
V gene: TRBV27
clone size: -
CDR3 DNA: TGTGCCAGCAGGGGTAGAGGAGGCAATGAGCAGTTCTTC
CDR3 protein: CASRGRGGNEQFF

D gene: -
J gene: TRBJ1-4
V gene: TRBV7-2
clone size: -
CDR3 DNA: TGTGCCAGCAGCACCGGCGGGGGCACTAATGAAAAACTGTTTTTT
CDR3 protein: CASSTGGGTNEKLFF

D gene: TRBD1
J gene: TRBJ1-2
V gene: TRBV27
clone size: once
CDR3 DNA: TGTGCCAGCAGTTTTTCATCCGACAGGGTCTATGGCTACACCTTC
CDR3 protein: CASSFSSDRVYGYTF